This entry lists 8 T cell receptor beta chains sequenced from one sample in a study of T cell changes during pregnancy in multiple sclerosis (dated by TCRdb to about 2019). The protocol used for the library was the immunoSEQ multiplex PCR assay. Drawn from immuneACCESS, this table holds only the in-frame rearrangements with V and J called that TCRdb kept. Clones are partly lost; checked studies trace under half to an unresolved V gene and leave the rest unexplained. The sample yields about 43,000 clones; around 90% were counted once. Together, the top ten hold roughly 1.4% of the sample. The specimen was PBMCs (not recorded whether the cells were cultured). The receptors were gathered from a female donor with multiple sclerosis, enrolled in a pregnancy study.

The chain uses TRBV6-1 and TRBJ2-7, with D unresolved. The V end was cut by 11 bases, the J end by 2 bases, with 10 bases between. CDR1 is MNHNS, CDR2 SASEGT, per germline. This CDR3 has 11 amino acids. The DNA of the CDR3 is TGTGCCGGCGCATCCACCTACGAGCAGTACTTC. Translation: CAGASTYEQYF.

The gene calls are TRBV19 and TRBJ1-1; possibly TRBD1 for D (5 bases). This CDR3 has 13 residues. Trimming pared 3 bases from V and 7 bases from J, leaving 12 bases between. From germline, CDR1 is LNHDA and CDR2 SQIVND (reference sequence). The CDR3 DNA is TGTGCCAGTAGTATGAGGGGCAGGAATGAAGCTTTCTTT. Translation: CASSMRGRNEAFF. Drawing the rest from reference TRBV19 and TRBJ1-1, the complete variable domain is DGGITQSPKYLFRKEGQNVTLSCEQNLNHDAMYWYRQDPGQGLRLIYYSQIVNDFQKGDIAEGYSVSREKKESFPLTVTSAQKNPTAFYLCASSMRGRNEAFFGQGTRLTVV.

The CDR3 here is CASTQDPSIYEQYF. The CDR3 coding sequence is TGTGCCAGCACCCAAGACCCATCGATCTACGAGCAGTACTTC. The chain links TRBV7-2 to TRBJ2-7; D call uncertain. The CDR3 loop spans 14 amino acids. The germline V gene encodes CDR1 SGHTA and CDR2 FQGNSA. V lost 7 bases and J lost 3, with 16 bases in between.

The chain joins TRBV28 to TRBJ2-7; D remains unclear. Germline V gene data show CDR1 as MDHEN and CDR2 as SYDVKM. V lost 6 bases to trimming and J lost 3 bases, with 12 bases between them. This CDR3 region has 13 residues. CDR3 loop: CASSPLKNYEQYF. CDR3 nucleotides: TGTGCCAGCAGCCCGCTGAAAAACTACGAGCAGTACTTC.

The chain links TRBV19 to TRBJ2-4; 10 bases align to TRBD1. CDR3 size: 17 residues. From germline, CDR1 is LNHDA and CDR2 SQIVND (reference sequence). With V trimmed by 1 base and J by 5 bases, 8 bases remained unmatched. The CDR3, as DNA: TGTGCCAGTAGTATAGGCCGGGACAGGGGCCGGGAAAACATTCAGTACTTC. The encoded protein is CASSIGRDRGRENIQYF. The full variable domain, its missing parts supplied by reference TRBV19 and TRBJ2-4, is DGGITQSPKYLFRKEGQNVTLSCEQNLNHDAMYWYRQDPGQGLRLIYYSQIVNDFQKGDIAEGYSVSREKKESFPLTVTSAQKNPTAFYLCASSIGRDRGRENIQYFGAGTRLSVL.

The genes are TRBV11-1 and TRBJ1-2; tentative D call: TRBD1 (5 bases). The CDR3 sequence is 16 residues long. V lost 5 bases to trimming and J lost 0 bases, with 16 bases between them. Germline-derived CDR1 and CDR2 are SGHAT and FQDESV (reference sequence). This chain's CDR3 is CASSPPEGPTNYGYTF. In DNA form, the CDR3 reads TGTGCCAGCAGCCCACCAGAGGGGCCCACTAACTATGGCTACACCTTC.

V usage is TRBV28 and J usage is TRBJ1-2; D might be TRBD1 (6 bases). The germline V and J ends were trimmed by 6 bases and 2 bases, with 16 bases remaining between them. There are 15 residues in the CDR3. Germline V lookup: CDR1 MDHEN, CDR2 SYDVKM. This chain's CDR3 is CASRRGLDSNYGYTF. In nucleotides, the CDR3 is TGTGCCAGCAGGCGAGGTTTGGACAGCAACTATGGCTACACCTTC.

The V call is TRBV28, the J call TRBJ2-1; perhaps TRBD1 as D (6 bases). Germline V gene data show CDR1 as MDHEN and CDR2 as SYDVKM. V lost 5 bases and J 4 bases, leaving 15 bases between the germline ends. This CDR3 comprises 15 residues. CDR3 residues: CASSRDRRGYNEQFF. For the CDR3, the DNA is TGTGCCAGCAGTCGTGACAGGCGAGGGTACAATGAGCAGTTCTTC.